Listed below are T cell receptor beta chains from one sample, sequenced in a study of human T cells and chemical hapten exposure. TCRdb re-called the RACE reads through MiXCR, storing one row per CDR3 protein. Altogether approximately 77,000 distinct CDR3 sequences are present, 7.5% to 9.5% being singletons, with the ten largest covering around 1.5%. The starting material was whole blood, obtained in connection with sensitization to the hapten diphenylcyclopropenone (DPC). Receptors originate from a young woman with alopecia areata. Some clones in this sample may be carry-over from other donors' samples. Each CDR3 is given without its conserved first and last residue. The order of the fields is CDR3 length, V gene, CDR3 protein.

>11|TRBV7-9
ASSLMTSYEQY
>13|TRBV12-3/TRBV12-4
ASGPGIRGIMETF
>13|TRBV7-2
ASSLGRGGRETQY
>12|TRBV5-4
ASSLDRGTYEQY
>10|TRBV2
ASSDVPSPLH
>11|TRBV20-1
SAGTGVPNEQF
>13|TRBV5-1
ASSADRANTGELF
>13|TRBV7-8
ASSPLLKRENIQY
>12|TRBV7-8
ASSLEEMNTEAF
>12|TRBV5-1
ASSFFQGGSEQY
>13|TRBV2
ASSREGARDTEAF
>12|TRBV3-1
ASSPQATQRTAF
>13|TRBV6-1
ASSDLPGNWETQY
>12|TRBV5-1
ASSQVPRWEKLF
>13|TRBV12-3/TRBV12-4
ASSADRGSADTQY
>18|TRBV3-1
ASSQDSFGFLAGVTDTQY
>11|TRBV27
ASSLSFQETQY
>11|TRBV6-1
ASSERVNTEAF
>13|TRBV5-1
ASSLEGRQNTEAF
>12|TRBV30
AWSVQLGSYGYT
>10|TRBV6-2/TRBV6-3
ASRNLNTEAF
>13|TRBV18
ASSRAREANQPQH
>11|TRBV6-5
ASSYWITGELF
>11|TRBV7-8
ASSLSGGDEQF
>13|TRBV7-9
ASSLGGGAAREQF
>12|TRBV20-1
SATKGGGGSPLH
>13|TRBV5-4
ASSLRGQRIYGYT